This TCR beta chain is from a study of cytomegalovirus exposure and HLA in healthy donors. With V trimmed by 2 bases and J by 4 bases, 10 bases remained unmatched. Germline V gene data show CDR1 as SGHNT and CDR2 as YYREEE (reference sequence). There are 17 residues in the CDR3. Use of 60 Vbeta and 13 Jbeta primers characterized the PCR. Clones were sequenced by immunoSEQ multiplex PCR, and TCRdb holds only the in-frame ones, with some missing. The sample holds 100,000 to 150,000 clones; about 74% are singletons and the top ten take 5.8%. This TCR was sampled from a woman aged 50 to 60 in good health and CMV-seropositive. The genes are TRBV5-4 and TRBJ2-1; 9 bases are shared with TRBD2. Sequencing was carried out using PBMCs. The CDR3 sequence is CASSLAGLAGTYNEQFF. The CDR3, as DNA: TGTGCCAGCAGCTTAGCTGGTCTAGCGGGGACGTACAATGAGCAGTTCTTC.